This T cell receptor (beta chain) was observed in a study of blood T cells in healthy people across ages. Germline V gene data show CDR1 as DFQATT and CDR2 as SNEGSKA (reference sequence). The CDR3 is made up of 13 amino acids. Alongside a J-beta primer mix, a sample-barcoded 5' primer served in a second PCR lasting about 7 to 12 cycles. TCRdb redid the calling of the 5' RACE reads with MiXCR, one entry per CDR3 protein. The repertoire holds roughly 1,500,000 distinct CDR3 sequences, 35% to 45% seen once, with less than 8% in the top ten. This TCR came from a woman aged 18-29 years in good health. The chain links TRBV20-1 to TRBJ2-3; 11 nucleotides line up with TRBD2. The source material was blood. For the CDR3, the DNA is TGCAGGATTAGCGGGGGGGTAGCAGATACGCAGTATTTT. It codes for CRISGGVADTQYF.